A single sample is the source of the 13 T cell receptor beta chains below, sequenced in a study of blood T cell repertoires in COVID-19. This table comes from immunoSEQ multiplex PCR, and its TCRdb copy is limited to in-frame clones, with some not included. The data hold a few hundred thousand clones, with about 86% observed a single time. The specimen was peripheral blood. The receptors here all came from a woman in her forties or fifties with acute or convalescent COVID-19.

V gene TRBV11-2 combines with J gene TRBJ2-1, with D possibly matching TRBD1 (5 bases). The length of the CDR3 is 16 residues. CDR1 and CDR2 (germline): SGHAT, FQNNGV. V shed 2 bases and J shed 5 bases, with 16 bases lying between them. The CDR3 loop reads CASSLYRTTGHNEQFF. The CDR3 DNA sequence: TGTGCCAGCAGCTTATACCGGACAACGGGCCACAATGAGCAGTTCTTC. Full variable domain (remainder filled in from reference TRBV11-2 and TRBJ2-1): EAGVAQSPRYKIIEKRQSVAFWCNPISGHATLYWYQQILGQGPKLLIQFQNNGVVDDSQLPKDRFSAERLKGVDSTLKIQPAKLEDSAVYLCASSLYRTTGHNEQFFGPGTRLTVL.

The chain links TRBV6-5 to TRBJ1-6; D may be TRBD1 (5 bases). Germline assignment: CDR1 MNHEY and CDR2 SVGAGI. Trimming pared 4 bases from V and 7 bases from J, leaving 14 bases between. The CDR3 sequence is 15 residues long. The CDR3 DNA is TGTGCCAGCAGTTCCCCACCGGAGGGGAATTCACCCCTCCACTTT. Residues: CASSSPPEGNSPLHF.

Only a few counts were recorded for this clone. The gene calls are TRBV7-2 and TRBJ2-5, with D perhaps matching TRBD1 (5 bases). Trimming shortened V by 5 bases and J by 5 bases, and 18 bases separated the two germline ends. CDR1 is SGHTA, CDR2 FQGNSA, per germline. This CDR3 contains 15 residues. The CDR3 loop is CASSLGPGNRETQYF. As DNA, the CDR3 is TGTGCCAGCAGCCTTGGACCAGGGAATAGGGAGACCCAGTACTTC.

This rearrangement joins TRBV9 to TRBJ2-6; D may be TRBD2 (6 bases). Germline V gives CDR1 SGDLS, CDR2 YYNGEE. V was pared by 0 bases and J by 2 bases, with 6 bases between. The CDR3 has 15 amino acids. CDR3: CASSVAGAGANVLTF. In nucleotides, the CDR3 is TGTGCCAGCAGCGTAGCGGGAGCTGGGGCCAACGTCCTGACTTTC.

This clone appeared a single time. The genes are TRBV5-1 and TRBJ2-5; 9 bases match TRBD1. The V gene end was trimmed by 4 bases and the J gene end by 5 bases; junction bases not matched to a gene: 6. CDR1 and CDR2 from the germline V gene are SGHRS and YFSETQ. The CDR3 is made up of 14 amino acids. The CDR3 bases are TGCGCCAGCAGCGGGGGGACAGGGTCGGAGACCCAGTACTTC. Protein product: CASSGGTGSETQYF.

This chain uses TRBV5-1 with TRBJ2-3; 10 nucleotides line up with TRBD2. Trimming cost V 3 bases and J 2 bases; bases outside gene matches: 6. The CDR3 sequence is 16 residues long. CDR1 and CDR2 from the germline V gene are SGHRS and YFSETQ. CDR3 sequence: CASSWYSGRITDTQYF. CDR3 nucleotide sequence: TGCGCCAGCAGCTGGTATAGCGGGAGGATCACAGATACGCAGTATTTT.

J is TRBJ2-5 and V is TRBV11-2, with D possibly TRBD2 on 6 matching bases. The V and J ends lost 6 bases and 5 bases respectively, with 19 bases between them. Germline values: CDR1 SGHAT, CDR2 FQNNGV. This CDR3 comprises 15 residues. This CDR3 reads CASRRGSGMGETQYF. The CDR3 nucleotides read TGTGCCAGCAGGAGAGGTAGCGGAATGGGGGAGACCCAGTACTTC.

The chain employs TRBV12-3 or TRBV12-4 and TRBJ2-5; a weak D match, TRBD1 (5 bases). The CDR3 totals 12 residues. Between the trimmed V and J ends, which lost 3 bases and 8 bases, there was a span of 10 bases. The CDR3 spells CASSFSDSTQYF. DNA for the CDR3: TGTGCCAGCAGTTTTTCTGACAGTACCCAGTACTTC.

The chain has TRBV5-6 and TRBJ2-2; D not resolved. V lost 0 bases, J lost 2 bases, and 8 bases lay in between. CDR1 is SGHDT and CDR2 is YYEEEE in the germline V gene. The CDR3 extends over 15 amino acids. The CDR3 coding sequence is TGTGCCAGCAGCTTGGCCGCCGGTAACACCGGGGAGCTGTTTTTT. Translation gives CASSLAAGNTGELFF.

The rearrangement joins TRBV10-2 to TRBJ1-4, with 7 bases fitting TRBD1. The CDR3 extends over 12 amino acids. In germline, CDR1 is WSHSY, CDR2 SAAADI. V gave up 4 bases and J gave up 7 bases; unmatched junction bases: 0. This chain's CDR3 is CASSGQGEKLFF. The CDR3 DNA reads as TGCGCCAGCAGTGGACAGGGTGAAAAACTGTTTTTT.

The CDR3 here is CASSYGTDENTIYF. CDR3 nucleotide sequence: TGTGCCAGCAGTTACGGGACAGACGAAAACACCATATATTTT. V is TRBV6-5 and J is TRBJ1-3, with 7 bases fitting TRBD1. CDR1 MNHEY and CDR2 SVGAGI come from the germline V gene. After removal of 2 bases from V and 6 bases from J, the junction contained 4 bases not matched to a gene. The CDR3 has 14 residues.

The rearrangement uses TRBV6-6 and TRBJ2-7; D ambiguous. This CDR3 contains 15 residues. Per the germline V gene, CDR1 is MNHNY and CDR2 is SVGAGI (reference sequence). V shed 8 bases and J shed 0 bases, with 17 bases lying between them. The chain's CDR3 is CASLYSPLGSYEQYF. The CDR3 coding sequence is TGTGCCAGCCTATATTCCCCTCTAGGCTCCTACGAGCAGTACTTC.

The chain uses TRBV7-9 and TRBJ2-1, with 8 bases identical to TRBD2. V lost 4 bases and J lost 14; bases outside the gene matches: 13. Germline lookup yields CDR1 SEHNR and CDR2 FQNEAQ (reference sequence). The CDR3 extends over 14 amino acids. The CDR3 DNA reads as TGTGCCAGCAGCTGGTCCGGGACTAGTTTGGCCGAGTTCTTC. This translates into CASSWSGTSLAEFF.